Presented here are 17 T cell receptor beta chains from one specimen sequenced in a study of T-cell reconstitution after alpha-beta-depleted transplantation in children. Unique molecular identifiers were used in preparing the TCRbeta library. TCRdb reprocessed the PCR reads via MiXCR and lists one record per CDR3 protein. This table holds over 450,000 distinct CDR3 sequences, roughly a tenth found once. The source material was PBMCs, sampled before TCRalphabeta/CD19-depleted stem cell transplant. The receptors come from a child aged 2 to 15 with inherited bone marrow failure, due to receive a stem cell transplant.

This clonotype has only a few counts. The chain employs TRBV20-1 and TRBJ2-1; 7 bases line up with TRBD2. Germline V gene lookup returns CDR1 DFQATT and CDR2 SNEGSKA (reference sequence). With V trimmed by 6 bases and J by 4 bases, 9 bases remained unmatched. The CDR3 loop spans 14 amino acids. The CDR3 DNA follows: TGCAGTGCCGGACGTAGCGGGTTTTACAATGAGCAGTTCTTC. Residues: CSAGRSGFYNEQFF.

This clonotype was counted at least ten times. DNA for the CDR3: TGCGCCAGCAGCCGCGGACTAGCGGGCCCCAGCACAGATACGCAGTATTTT. This translates into CASSRGLAGPSTDTQYF. This chain uses TRBV4-1 with TRBJ2-3; 11 bases fit TRBD2. Germline values: CDR1 MGHRA, CDR2 YSYEKL. The CDR3 runs to 17 residues. Germline trimming cut 4 bases from V and 0 bases from J; bases unmatched to any gene: 6.

This clonotype was observed many times. The chain is built from TRBV10-2 and TRBJ2-2, with D possibly matching TRBD2 (6 bases). The germline V gene has CDR1 WSHSY and CDR2 SAAADI. Deletions cut 6 bases from V and 4 bases from J, with 12 bases between. This CDR3 spans 14 amino acids. CDR3 nucleotides: TGCGCCAGCAGCGTTCTCGGGGGCACCGGGGAGCTGTTTTTT. This codes for CASSVLGGTGELFF.

The sample holds a few counts of this clonotype. This sequence joins TRBV12-3 or TRBV12-4 and TRBJ2-1; weak D call: TRBD2 (6 bases). CDR3 length: 13 amino acids. Trimming removed 3 bases at V and 9 bases at J, with 12 bases between. In DNA, the CDR3 is TGTGCCAGCAGTTTCCCCTTCGGGGGTGAGCAGTTCTTC. Its protein is CASSFPFGGEQFF.

This clonotype was seen only a few times. The rearrangement joins TRBV20-1 to TRBJ1-5; D may be TRBD1 (5 bases). CDR3 length: 13 residues. CDR1 and CDR2 (germline): DFQATT, SNEGSKA (reference sequence). Between the trimmed V and J ends, which lost 6 bases and 5 bases, there was a span of 14 bases. CDR3 bases: TGCAGTGCGCAGGGTTTCCTCGATCAGCCCCAGCATTTT. It specifies CSAQGFLDQPQHF.

The V and J genes are TRBV14 and TRBJ2-2; D not certain. There are 14 residues in the CDR3. Germline CDR1 reads SGHDN; CDR2 reads FVKESK. V dropped 0 bases and J dropped 6 bases, with 8 bases sitting between them. The CDR3 DNA reads TGTGCCAGCAGCCAAGACTACCTTCCCGGGGAGCTGTTTTTT. It encodes CASSQDYLPGELFF.

The chain couples TRBV6-2 or TRBV6-3 to TRBJ2-1, with TRBD2 matching 10 bases. CDR3 length: 14 amino acids. After removal of 6 bases from V and 4 bases from J, the junction contained 3 bases not matched to a gene. Germline V lookup: CDR1 MNHEY, CDR2 SVGEGT. CDR3 sequence (DNA): TGTGCCAGCAGCGAGCGGGAGGGGTACAATGAGCAGTTCTTC. Amino acids: CASSEREGYNEQFF.

This clonotype was recorded at least ten times. The V call is TRBV12-3 or TRBV12-4, the J call TRBJ2-6; D unclear. The CDR3 spans 16 residues. V was shortened by 1 base and J by 0 bases, with 7 bases between the two germline ends. CDR3 region: CASSLGAVSGANVLTF. CDR3 DNA sequence: TGTGCCAGCAGTTTAGGGGCAGTCTCTGGGGCCAACGTCCTGACTTTC.

This clonotype was seen ten or more times. The chain uses TRBV7-6 and TRBJ1-4, with 7 bases that match TRBD1. The CDR3 sequence is 13 residues long. CDR1 and CDR2 (germline): SGHVS, FNYEAQ. V dropped 7 bases and J dropped 6; count of bases not matched to a gene: 5. The CDR3 coding sequence is TGTGCCAGCAAAACAGGGGTTGATGAAAAACTGTTTTTT. Translated, it gives CASKTGVDEKLFF. The variable domain in full, with the rest retrieved from reference TRBV7-6 and TRBJ1-4, is GAGVSQSPRYKVTKRGQDVALRCDPISGHVSLYWYRQALGQGPEFLTYFNYEAQQDKSGLPNDRFSAERPEGSISTLTIQRTEQRDSAMYRCASKTGVDEKLFFGSGTQLSVL.

This clonotype appeared many times. The rearrangement uses TRBV3-1 and TRBJ2-7, with D uncertain. Trimming shortened V by 4 bases and J by 2 bases, and 9 bases separated the two germline ends. The CDR3 contains 13 residues. Germline loops: CDR1 LGHDT, CDR2 YNNKEL (reference sequence). The CDR3 DNA sequence: TGTGCCAGCAGCCTCGCCTTTACCTACGAGCAGTACTTC. Translated: CASSLAFTYEQYF.

The chain couples TRBV10-3 to TRBJ1-5; D is undetermined. Germline CDR1 and CDR2: ENHRY and SYGVKD. The CDR3 runs to 11 residues. V was shortened by 7 bases and J by 6 bases, with 7 bases between the two germline ends. The CDR3 bases are TGTGCCATCACTTGGATTCAGCCCCAGCATTTT. Translated: CAITWIQPQHF.

This clonotype was observed a handful of times. The chain carries TRBV7-2 and TRBJ2-1; D is unclear. Germline V gene sequence: CDR1 SGHTA, CDR2 FQGNSA. CDR3 length: 17 residues. V gave up 0 bases and J gave up 6 bases, with 18 bases separating them. CDR3 in amino acids: CASSLAWRDGLRNEQFF. The CDR3, as DNA: TGTGCCAGCAGCTTAGCGTGGCGTGATGGGCTCCGCAATGAGCAGTTCTTC.

This clonotype was seen ten or more times. The genes are TRBV29-1 and TRBJ1-1; TRBD1 agrees at 9 bases. CDR3 length equals 12 residues. The J segment lost 7 bases and the V segment lost 7 bases, leaving 7 bases of the junction unmatched. CDR1 is SQVTM and CDR2 is ANQGSEA in the germline V gene. In DNA form, the CDR3 reads TGCAGCGCTGCACAGGGGGCGGTTGAAGCTTTCTTT. Translating gives CSAAQGAVEAFF.

This clonotype was counted many times. The chain recombines TRBV6-2 or TRBV6-3 with TRBJ2-5, with a weak D call TRBD1 (6 bases). This CDR3 has 15 amino acids. The germline V and J ends were trimmed by 2 bases and 5 bases, with 15 bases remaining between them. CDR1 and CDR2 (germline): MNHEY, SVGEGT. The DNA for the CDR3 is TGTGCCAGCAGTTACATTCTGGGGGCGCTGGAGACCCAGTACTTC. Translated: CASSYILGALETQYF.

As concerns this clonotype: A read error is possible here, since a much larger clone lies one base away. The chain links TRBV4-3 to TRBJ2-5, with a weak D call TRBD1 (6 bases). The V end lost 3 bases, the J end lost 2 bases, and 13 bases lay between the germline ends. Per the germline V gene, CDR1 is LGHNA and CDR2 is YSLEER. The CDR3 totals 15 residues. The CDR3 region is CASSQMPGEQETQYF. The CDR3 DNA sequence: TGCGCCAGCAGCCAGATGCCAGGGGAACAAGAGACCCAGTACTTC.

This clonotype showed up many times. J is TRBJ2-7 and V is TRBV20-1; TRBD2 aligns across 7 bases. This CDR3 is 14 amino acids long. The germline V gene has CDR1 DFQATT and CDR2 SNEGSKA (reference sequence). Trimming cost V 1 base and J 3 bases; bases outside gene matches: 6. The CDR3: CSARVYASGYEQYF. The DNA of the CDR3 is TGCAGTGCTAGAGTATATGCTAGCGGCTACGAGCAGTACTTC.

The chain links TRBV3-1 to TRBJ2-3, with 7 nucleotides matching TRBD1. CDR3 length: 22 amino acids. Trimming cost V 0 bases and J 2 bases; bases outside gene matches: 23. CDR1 is LGHDT and CDR2 is YNNKEL in the germline V gene (reference sequence). CDR3 sequence (DNA): TGTGCCAGCAGCCAAGAGGGGGCGGACAGGTACCGGAACCCCCTTTACACAGATACGCAGTATTTT. As protein: CASSQEGADRYRNPLYTDTQYF.